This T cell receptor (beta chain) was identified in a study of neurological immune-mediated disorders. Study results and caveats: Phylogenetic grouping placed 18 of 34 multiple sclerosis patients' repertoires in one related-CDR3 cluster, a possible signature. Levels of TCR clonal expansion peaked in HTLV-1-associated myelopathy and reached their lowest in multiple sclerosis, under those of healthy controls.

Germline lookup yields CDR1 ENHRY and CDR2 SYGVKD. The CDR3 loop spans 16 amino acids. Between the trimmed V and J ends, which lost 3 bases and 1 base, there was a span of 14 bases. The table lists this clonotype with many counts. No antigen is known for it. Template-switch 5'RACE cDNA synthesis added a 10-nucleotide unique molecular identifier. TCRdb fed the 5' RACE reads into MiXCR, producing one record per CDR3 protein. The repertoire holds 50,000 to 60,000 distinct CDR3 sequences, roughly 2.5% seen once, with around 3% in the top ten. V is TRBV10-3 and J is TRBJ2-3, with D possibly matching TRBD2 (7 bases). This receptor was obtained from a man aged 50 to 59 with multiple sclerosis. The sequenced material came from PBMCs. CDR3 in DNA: TGTGCCATCAGTGATGGGGGGGGGCAACGCACAGATACGCAGTATTTT. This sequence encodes CAISDGGGQRTDTQYF.